This T cell receptor (beta chain) stems from a study of cytomegalovirus exposure and HLA in healthy donors. The PCR contained 60 Vbeta and 13 Jbeta primers. Here immunoSEQ multiplex PCR was the method, and the copy in TCRdb shows in-frame clones only, minus some. The sample has about 170,000 clones, 60% to 80% seen once. This clone was observed a few times. Its matching antigen is unknown. Findings and limits, study-wide: Previously analyzed data showed that most TCR beta V segments were productive at a frequency of about 90% or about 30%.

Losses at the gene ends were 8 bases for V and 0 bases for J; bases not matched to a gene: 7. The CDR3 totals 14 residues. Germline assignment: CDR1 MNHEY and CDR2 SVGAGI. This clonotype was obtained from a man in his forties in good health and CMV-seronegative. The chain links TRBV6-5 to TRBJ2-7, with 7 bases lining up with TRBD2. Sequencing was performed on PBMCs. CDR3 sequence reads: CASRRERYSYEQYF. DNA of the CDR3: TGTGCCAGCCGGCGGGAGCGCTACTCCTACGAGCAGTACTTC.